This TCR beta chain derives from a study of T cell repertoires in cytomegalovirus infection. On the study more broadly: Public TCR beta signature analysis indicated the presence of both CMV infection and matching HLA type.

Germline values: CDR1 SGHTA, CDR2 FQGNSA. V lost 3 bases and J 6 bases, leaving 15 bases between the germline ends. This CDR3 spans 14 amino acids. This clonotype was counted at least ten times. TCRdb fed the reads into MiXCR, producing one record per CDR3 protein. The table lists about 260,000 distinct CDR3 sequences, roughly an eighth of them singletons. The TCR was taken from a human donor in good health (CMV status not recorded). Some clones in this sample may be carry-over from other donors' samples. J is TRBJ2-7 and V is TRBV7-2, with a tentative D call TRBD2 (5 bases). Sequencing input: PBMCs. CDR3 protein: CASSLAGATPEQYF. The CDR3 DNA reads as TGTGCCAGCAGCTTGGCGGGTGCTACTCCCGAGCAGTACTTC.